What follows describes a single TCR beta chain. The data stem from a study of shared clonotypes between healthy human individuals. Researchers drew on tens of millions of PBMCs for genomic DNA from unsorted samples. Amplification in unsorted PBMC replicate PCRs started from around 0.3 ug DNA, which equals 30,000 to 35,000 T cell genomes. This table comes from immunoSEQ multiplex PCR, and its TCRdb copy is limited to in-frame clones, with some not included. The sample holds approximately 500,000 clones; roughly 85% are singletons and the top ten take around an eighth. CDR1 is GTSNPN and CDR2 is SVGIG in the germline V gene (reference sequence). This CDR3 has 10 amino acids. Trimming cost V 5 bases and J 2 bases, with 4 bases left between them.

The chain is built from TRBV30 and TRBJ2-7; D ambiguous. Sequencing was carried out using PBMCs. This TCR was sampled from a woman aged 35 to 49 in good health. Some clones in this sample may be carry-over from other donors' samples. CDR3 region: CAWGTYEQYF. DNA for the CDR3: TGTGCCTGGGGAACCTACGAGCAGTACTTC. Full variable domain (outside the CDR3, taken from reference TRBV30 and TRBJ2-7): SQTIHQWPATLVQPVGSPLSLECTVEGTSNPNLYWYRQAAGRGLQLLFYSVGIGQISSEVPQNLSASRPQDRQFILSSKKLLLSDSGFYLCAWGTYEQYFGPGTRLTVT.